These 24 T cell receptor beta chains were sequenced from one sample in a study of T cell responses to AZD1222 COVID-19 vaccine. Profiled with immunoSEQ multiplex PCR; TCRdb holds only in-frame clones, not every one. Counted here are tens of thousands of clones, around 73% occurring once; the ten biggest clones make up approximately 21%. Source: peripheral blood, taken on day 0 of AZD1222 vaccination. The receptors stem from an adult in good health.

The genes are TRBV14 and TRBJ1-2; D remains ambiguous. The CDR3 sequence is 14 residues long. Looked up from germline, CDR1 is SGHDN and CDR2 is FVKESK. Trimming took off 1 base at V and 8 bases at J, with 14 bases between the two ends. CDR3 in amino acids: CASSQVSAVGGYTF. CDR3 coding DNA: TGTGCCAGCAGCCAAGTAAGCGCGGTGGGCGGCTACACCTTC.

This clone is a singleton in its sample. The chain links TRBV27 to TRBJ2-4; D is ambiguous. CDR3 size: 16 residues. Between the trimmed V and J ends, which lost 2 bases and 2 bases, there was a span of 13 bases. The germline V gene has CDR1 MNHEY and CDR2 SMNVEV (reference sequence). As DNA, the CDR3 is TGTGCCAGCAGTTTAGGTCAAATGGATACCAAAAACATTCAGTACTTC. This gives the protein CASSLGQMDTKNIQYF.

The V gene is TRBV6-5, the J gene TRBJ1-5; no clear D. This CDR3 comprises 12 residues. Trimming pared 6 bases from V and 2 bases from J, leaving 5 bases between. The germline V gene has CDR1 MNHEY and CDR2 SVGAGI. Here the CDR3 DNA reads TGTGCCAGCAGGATGGGCAATCAGCCCCAGCATTTT. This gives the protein CASRMGNQPQHF.

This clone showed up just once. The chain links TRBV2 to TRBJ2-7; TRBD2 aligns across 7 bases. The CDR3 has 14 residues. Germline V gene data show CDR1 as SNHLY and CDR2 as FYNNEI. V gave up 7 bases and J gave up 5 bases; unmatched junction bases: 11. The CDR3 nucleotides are TGTGCCAGCACTGTAGAGGGAGGGCCCCACGAGCAGTACTTC. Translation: CASTVEGGPHEQYF.

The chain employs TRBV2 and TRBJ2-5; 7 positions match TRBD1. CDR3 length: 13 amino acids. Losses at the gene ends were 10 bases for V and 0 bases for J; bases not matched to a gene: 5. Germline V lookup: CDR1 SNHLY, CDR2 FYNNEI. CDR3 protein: CAIGTAHQETQYF. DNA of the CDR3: TGTGCCATTGGGACAGCCCACCAAGAGACCCAGTACTTC.

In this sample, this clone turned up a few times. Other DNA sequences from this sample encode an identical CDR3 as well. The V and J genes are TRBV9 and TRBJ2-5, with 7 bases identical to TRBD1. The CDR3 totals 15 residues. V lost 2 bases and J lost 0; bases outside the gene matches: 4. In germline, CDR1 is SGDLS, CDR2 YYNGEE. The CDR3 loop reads CASSVGTAYQETQYF. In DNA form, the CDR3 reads TGTGCCAGCAGCGTCGGGACAGCGTACCAAGAGACCCAGTACTTC.

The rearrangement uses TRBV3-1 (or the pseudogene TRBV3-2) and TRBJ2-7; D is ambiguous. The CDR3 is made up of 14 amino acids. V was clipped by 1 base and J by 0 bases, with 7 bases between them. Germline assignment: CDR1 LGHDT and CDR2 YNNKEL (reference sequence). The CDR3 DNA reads TGTGCCAGCAGCCAAGGCGAAGCCTCCTACGAGCAGTACTTC. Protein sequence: CASSQGEASYEQYF.

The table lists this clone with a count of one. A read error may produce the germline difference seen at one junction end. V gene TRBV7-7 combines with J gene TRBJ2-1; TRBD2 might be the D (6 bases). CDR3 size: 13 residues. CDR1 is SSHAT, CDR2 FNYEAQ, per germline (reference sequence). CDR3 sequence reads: CASSFGGVNEQFF. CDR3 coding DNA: TGTGCTAGCAGTTTCGGCGGGGTGAATGAGCAGTTCTTC. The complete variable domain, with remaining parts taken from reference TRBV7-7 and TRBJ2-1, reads GAGVSQSPRYKVTKRGQDVTLRCDPISSHATLYWYQQALGQGPEFLTYFNYEAQPDKSGLPSDRFSAERPEGSISTLTIQRTEQRDSAMYRCASSFGGVNEQFFGPGTRLTVL.

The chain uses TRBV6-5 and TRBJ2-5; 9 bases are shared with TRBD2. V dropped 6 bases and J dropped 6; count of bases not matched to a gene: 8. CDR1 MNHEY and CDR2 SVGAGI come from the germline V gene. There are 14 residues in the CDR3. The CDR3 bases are TGTGCCAGCAGCCCCGGGACTAGCATGAAGACCCAGTACTTC. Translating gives CASSPGTSMKTQYF.

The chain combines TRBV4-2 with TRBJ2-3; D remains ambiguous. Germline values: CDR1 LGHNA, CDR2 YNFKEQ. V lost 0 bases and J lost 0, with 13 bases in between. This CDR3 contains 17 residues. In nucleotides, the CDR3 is TGTGCCAGCAGCCAAGATCTTGTCGGATATAGCACAGATACGCAGTATTTT. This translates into CASSQDLVGYSTDTQYF.

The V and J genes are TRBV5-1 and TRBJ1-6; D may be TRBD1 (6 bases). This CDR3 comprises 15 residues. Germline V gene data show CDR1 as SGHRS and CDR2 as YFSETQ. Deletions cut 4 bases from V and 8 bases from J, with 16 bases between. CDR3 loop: CASSPAQGGDSPLHF. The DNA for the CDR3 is TGCGCCAGCAGCCCAGCACAGGGTGGGGATTCACCCCTCCACTTT.

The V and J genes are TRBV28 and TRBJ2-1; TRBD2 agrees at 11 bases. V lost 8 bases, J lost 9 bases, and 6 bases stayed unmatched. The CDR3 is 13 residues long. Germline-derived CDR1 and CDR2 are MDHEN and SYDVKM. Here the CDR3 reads CASRLAGSGEQFF. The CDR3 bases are TGTGCCAGCCGACTAGCGGGAAGCGGTGAGCAGTTCTTC.

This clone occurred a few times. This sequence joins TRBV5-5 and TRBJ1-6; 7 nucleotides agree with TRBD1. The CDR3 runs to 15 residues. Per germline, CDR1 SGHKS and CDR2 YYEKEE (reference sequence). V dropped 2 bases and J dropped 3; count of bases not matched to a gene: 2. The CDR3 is CASSFRDSYNSPLHF. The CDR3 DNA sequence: TGTGCCAGCAGCTTCCGGGACAGCTATAATTCACCCCTCCACTTT.

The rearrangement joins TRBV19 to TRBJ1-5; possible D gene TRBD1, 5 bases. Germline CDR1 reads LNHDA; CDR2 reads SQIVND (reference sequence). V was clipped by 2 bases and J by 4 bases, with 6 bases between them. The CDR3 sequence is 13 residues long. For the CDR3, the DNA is TGTGCCAGTAGTATACCAGGGAATCAGCCCCAGCATTTT. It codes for CASSIPGNQPQHF.

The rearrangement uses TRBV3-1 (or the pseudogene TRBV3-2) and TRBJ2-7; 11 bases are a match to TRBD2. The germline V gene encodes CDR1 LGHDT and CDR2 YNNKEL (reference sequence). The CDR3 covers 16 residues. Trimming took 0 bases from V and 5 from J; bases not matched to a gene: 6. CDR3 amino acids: CASSQDSGRAKDEQYF. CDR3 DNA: TGTGCCAGCAGCCAAGATAGCGGGAGGGCTAAAGACGAGCAGTACTTC.

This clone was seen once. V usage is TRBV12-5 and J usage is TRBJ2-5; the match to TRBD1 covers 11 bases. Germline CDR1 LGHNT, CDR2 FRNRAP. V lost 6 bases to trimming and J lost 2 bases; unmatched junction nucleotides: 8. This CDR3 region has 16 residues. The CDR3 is CASGRGDRGWQETQYF. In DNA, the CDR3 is TGTGCTAGTGGGAGAGGGGACAGGGGGTGGCAAGAGACCCAGTACTTC.

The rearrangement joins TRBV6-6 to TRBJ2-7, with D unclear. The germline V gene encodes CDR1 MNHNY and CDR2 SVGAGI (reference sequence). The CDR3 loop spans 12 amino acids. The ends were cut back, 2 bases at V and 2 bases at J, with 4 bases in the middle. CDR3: CASSYQPYEQYF. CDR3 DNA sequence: TGTGCCAGCAGTTACCAGCCCTACGAGCAGTACTTC.

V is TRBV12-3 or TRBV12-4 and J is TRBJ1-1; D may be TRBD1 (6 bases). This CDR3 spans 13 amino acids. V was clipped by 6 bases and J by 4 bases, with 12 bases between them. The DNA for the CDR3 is TGTGCCAGCAGCCGAACAGGGCGCACTGAAGCTTTCTTT. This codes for CASSRTGRTEAFF.

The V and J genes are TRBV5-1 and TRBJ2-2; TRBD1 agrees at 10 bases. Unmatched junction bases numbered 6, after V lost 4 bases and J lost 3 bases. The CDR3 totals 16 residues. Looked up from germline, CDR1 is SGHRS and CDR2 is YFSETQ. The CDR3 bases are TGCGCCAGCAGCCCTACCGGGACAGGGGACACCGGGGAGCTGTTTTTT. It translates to CASSPTGTGDTGELFF.

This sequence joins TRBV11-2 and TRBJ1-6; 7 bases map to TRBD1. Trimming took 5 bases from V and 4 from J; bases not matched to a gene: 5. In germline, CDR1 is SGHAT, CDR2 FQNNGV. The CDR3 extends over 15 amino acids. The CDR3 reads CASSQGQHYNSPLHF. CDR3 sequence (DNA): TGTGCCAGCAGCCAGGGACAGCATTATAATTCACCCCTCCACTTT.

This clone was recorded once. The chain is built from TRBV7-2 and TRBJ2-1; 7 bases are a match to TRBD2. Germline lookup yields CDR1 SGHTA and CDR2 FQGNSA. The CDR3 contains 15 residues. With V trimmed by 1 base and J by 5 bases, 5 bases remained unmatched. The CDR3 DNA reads TGTGCCAGCAGCTTAGTGCCTAGCGGTGACAATGAGCAGTTCTTC. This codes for CASSLVPSGDNEQFF. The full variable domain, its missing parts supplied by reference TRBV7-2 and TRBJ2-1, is GAGVSQSPSNKVTEKGKDVELRCDPISGHTALYWYRQSLGQGLEFLIYFQGNSAPDKSGLPSDRFSAERTGGSVSTLTIQRTQQEDSAVYLCASSLVPSGDNEQFFGPGTRLTVL.

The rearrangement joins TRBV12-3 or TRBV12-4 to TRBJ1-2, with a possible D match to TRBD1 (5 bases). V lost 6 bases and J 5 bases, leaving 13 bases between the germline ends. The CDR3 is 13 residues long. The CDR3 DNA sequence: TGTGCCAGCAGCCCCCGGGGGGGGTATGGCTACACCTTC. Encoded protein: CASSPRGGYGYTF.

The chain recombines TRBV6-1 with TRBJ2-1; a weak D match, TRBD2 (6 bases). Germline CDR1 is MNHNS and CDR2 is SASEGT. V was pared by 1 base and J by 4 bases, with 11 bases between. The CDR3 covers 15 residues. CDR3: CASSEGLARYNEQFF. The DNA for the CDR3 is TGTGCCAGCAGTGAAGGTCTAGCGAGATACAATGAGCAGTTCTTC.

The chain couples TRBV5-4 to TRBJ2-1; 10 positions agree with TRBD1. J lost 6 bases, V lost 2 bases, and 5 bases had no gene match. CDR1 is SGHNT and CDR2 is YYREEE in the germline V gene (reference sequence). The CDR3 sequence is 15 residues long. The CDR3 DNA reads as TGTGCCAGCAGCTTCCCCCGACAGGGGGCCAATGAGCAGTTCTTC. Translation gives CASSFPRQGANEQFF.